The clone carrying this T cell receptor (beta chain) showed up many times. V was pared by 1 base and J by 11 bases, with 11 bases between. Germline CDR1 SGHVS, CDR2 FQNEAQ. This CDR3 region has 12 residues. The second PCR ran roughly 6 to 11 cycles with a sample-barcoded 5' primer and J-beta primers. Using its own MiXCR run on the 5' RACE reads, TCRdb lists one record per CDR3 protein. The repertoire consists of roughly 640,000 distinct CDR3 sequences, with about 30% occurring once and the leading ten covering approximately 15%. This record comes from a study of blood T cells in healthy people across ages.

The chain couples TRBV7-8 to TRBJ1-1; weak D call: TRBD1 (5 bases). The receptor's source is a woman older than 75 in good health. Specimen: blood. CDR3 coding DNA: TGTGCCAGCAGCTTAGAGGGCAGGGACGCTTTCTTT. Translating it yields CASSLEGRDAFF.